These 2 T cell receptor beta chains were sequenced from one sample in a study of CD8 T cells in ankylosing spondylitis. From the 5' RACE reads, TCRdb called clonotypes with MiXCR, one entry per CDR3 protein. The sample carries roughly 250,000 distinct CDR3 sequences, approximately 10% recorded once. The sample consisted of blood, either unsorted or a sorted T cell fraction (not recorded which). The receptors derive from a male donor with ankylosing spondylitis or in good health (not recorded which).

This clonotype has ten or more counts. The V and J genes are TRBV20-1 and TRBJ1-1; no definite D call. Germline-derived CDR1 and CDR2 are DFQATT and SNEGSKA (reference sequence). With 3 bases removed from V and 4 bases from J, the gap between germline ends came to 6 bases. The CDR3 is made up of 11 amino acids. The CDR3 DNA is TGCAGTGCTAGTCCCCTCACTGAAGCTTTCTTT. As protein: CSASPLTEAFF.

This clonotype was detected only a few times. The gene calls are TRBV7-9 and TRBJ2-7, with D possibly being TRBD1 (7 bases). The V and J ends lost 5 bases and 4 bases respectively, with 12 bases between them. CDR3 length equals 13 residues. In germline, CDR1 is SEHNR, CDR2 FQNEAQ (reference sequence). The CDR3 protein is CASSPRGVYEQYF. The DNA of the CDR3 is TGTGCCAGCAGCCCCAGGGGGGTATACGAGCAGTACTTC.